The clone carrying this T cell receptor beta chain was detected once. Its specificity is not known. Generated by immunoSEQ multiplex PCR, the TCRdb table keeps only in-frame clones and is missing some. The sample has approximately 23,000 clones; approximately 64% are singletons. The data belong to a study of vaccination effects on CD4 cells after COVID-19. Study outcomes and limitations: Marked clonal contraction was seen in infection- and vaccine-induced clones late after vaccination. In healthy vaccinees, only 1 of 255 vaccine-induced clones cross-reacted with common cold coronaviruses.

V shed 2 bases and J shed 7 bases, with 8 bases lying between them. This CDR3 has 13 amino acids. Germline V gene sequence: CDR1 WSHSY, CDR2 SAAADI. With the ViraFEST assay, the study expanded antigen-specific CD4+ T cells using viral peptide pools, then sequenced them. The culture ran for around 10 days before CD4+ T cells were isolated. The vaccine recipients had no prior SARS-CoV-2 infection, with negative nucleocapsid antibodies. For each well, over 1.5 million PBMC were cultured with about 10 IU/ml IL-2 and roughly 9.2 ug/ml peptides. On day 3 and again on day 7, half the medium was replaced with IL-2 medium.

V gene TRBV10-2 combines with J gene TRBJ2-2; D not certain. The sample consisted of CD4+ T cells from PBMCs cultured with HCoV-NL63 spike peptides, taken before COVID-19 vaccination. This receptor was obtained from a human donor who received a COVID-19 vaccine. The CDR3 loop reads CASSEKLGGELFF. In DNA, the CDR3 is TGCGCCAGCAGTGAGAAGTTGGGCGGGGAGCTGTTTTTT.